Detailed here is one TCR beta chain. What it recognizes is unknown. The PCR was carried out with 60 Vbeta primers and 13 Jbeta primers. Here immunoSEQ multiplex PCR was the method, and the copy in TCRdb shows in-frame clones only, minus some. Of 120,000 or so clones listed, about 74% are singletons. The data were obtained in a study of cytomegalovirus exposure and HLA in healthy donors. General study points: Per a prior analysis, the majority of TCR beta V segments were productive roughly 87% or roughly 30% of the time. Immune exposure data for these donors was limited to CMV serostatus.

Germline V gene lookup returns CDR1 SGHRS and CDR2 YFSETQ. The CDR3 runs 15 residues. This receptor was identified in a man aged 25 to 40 in good health and CMV-seronegative. Material for sequencing was PBMCs. This chain connects TRBV5-1 to TRBJ2-5; 11 positions match TRBD2. The assigned J gene may be wrong: the sequence end matches TRBJ2-7 better. This chain's CDR3 is CASSFRLAGSYEQYF. The CDR3 DNA is TGCGCCAGCAGCTTTCGACTAGCGGGAAGCTACGAGCAGTACTTC.